Listed here are 9 T cell receptor beta chains from one sample, sequenced in a study of PD-L1 blockade in urothelial cancer. TCRdb's copy holds only in-frame clones and misses some; the assay was immunoSEQ multiplex PCR. The table shows tens of thousands of clones, with approximately 80% occurring only once. The time point: pretreatment peripheral blood. The sample here was PBMCs, taken around atezolizumab (anti-PD-L1) treatment. The receptor set was obtained from a man between 65 and 80 years old with urothelial cancer.

The chain has TRBV5-1 and TRBJ2-1, with 16 positions matching TRBD2. Trimming removed 9 bases from V and 2 bases from J; junction bases left unmatched: 14. Germline V gene lookup returns CDR1 SGHRS and CDR2 YFSETQ. The CDR3 totals 19 residues. This CDR3 is CATTLGGTSGRAAYNEQFF. CDR3 DNA sequence: TGCGCCACCACCCTGGGGGGGACTAGCGGGAGGGCGGCCTACAATGAGCAGTTCTTC.

The chain couples TRBV7-8 to TRBJ2-2, with D uncertain. V lost 7 bases and J 5 bases, leaving 11 bases between the germline ends. The CDR3 sequence is 13 residues long. The germline gives CDR1 SGHVS, CDR2 FQNEAQ. Here the CDR3 reads CASKPPRTGELFF. The CDR3 nucleotides are TGTGCCAGCAAACCCCCACGGACCGGGGAGCTGTTTTTT.

This sequence joins TRBV11-2 and TRBJ1-3; no clear D. Trimming cost V 1 base and J 3 bases, with 7 bases left between them. The CDR3 is 14 amino acids. Germline V gene data show CDR1 as SGHAT and CDR2 as FQNNGV. The CDR3 loop is CASSLGGDGNTIYF. The CDR3 bases are TGTGCCAGCAGCTTAGGCGGGGATGGAAACACCATATATTTT. The variable domain in full, with the rest retrieved from reference TRBV11-2 and TRBJ1-3, is EAGVAQSPRYKIIEKRQSVAFWCNPISGHATLYWYQQILGQGPKLLIQFQNNGVVDDSQLPKDRFSAERLKGVDSTLKIQPAKLEDSAVYLCASSLGGDGNTIYFGEGSWLTVV.

The V gene is TRBV6-1, the J gene TRBJ2-3, with D tentatively TRBD1 (6 bases). The V and J ends lost 4 bases and 2 bases respectively, with 16 bases between them. The CDR3 is 16 residues long. The germline CDR1 and CDR2 sequences are MNHNS and SASEGT. CDR3 sequence (DNA): TGTGCCAGCAGTGCCTTGCTGAGGGGGACCACAGATACGCAGTATTTT. It specifies CASSALLRGTTDTQYF.

The V gene is TRBV5-8, the J gene TRBJ2-3, with D possibly TRBD2 on 6 matching bases. This CDR3 has 16 residues. V lost 0 bases and J lost 0, with 11 bases in between. Germline values: CDR1 SGHTS, CDR2 YDEGEE. CDR3 DNA sequence: TGTGCCAGCAGCTTGGGTAGCGGAGGGAGCACAGATACGCAGTATTTT. It encodes CASSLGSGGSTDTQYF. Variable domain in full (rest from reference TRBV5-8 and TRBJ2-3): EAGVTQSPTHLIKTRGQQATLRCSPISGHTSVYWYQQALGLGLQFLLWYDEGEERNRGNFPPRFSGRQFPNYSSELNVNALELEDSALYLCASSLGSGGSTDTQYFGPGTRLTVL.

J is TRBJ2-5 and V is TRBV14; D gene unclear. The germline V gene encodes CDR1 SGHDN and CDR2 FVKESK. This CDR3 has 11 residues. V was trimmed by 5 bases and J by 7 bases, leaving 8 bases between them. In DNA, the CDR3 is TGTGCCAGCAGCTCGCGTAGGACCCAGTACTTC. Protein sequence: CASSSRRTQYF.

A single count supports this clone. The genes are TRBV5-6 and TRBJ2-7; 8 positions agree with TRBD1. The CDR3 totals 11 residues. Germline trimming cut 3 bases from V and 9 bases from J; bases unmatched to any gene: 2. Germline loops: CDR1 SGHDT, CDR2 YYEEEE. Here the CDR3 reads CASSSGTGQYF. The CDR3 DNA sequence: TGTGCCAGCAGCTCAGGGACAGGGCAGTACTTC.

The table lists this clone with a few counts. The J gene is TRBJ1-1, the V gene TRBV28; D perhaps matches TRBD1 (5 bases). The V end lost 8 bases, the J end lost 1 base, and 17 bases lay between the germline ends. The germline CDR1 and CDR2 sequences are MDHEN and SYDVKM. The CDR3 covers 15 residues. This CDR3 is CASRSPAGRNTEAFF. CDR3 nucleotide sequence: TGTGCCAGCCGGAGCCCGGCAGGGCGGAACACTGAAGCTTTCTTT.

V gene TRBV7-2 combines with J gene TRBJ2-1; 11 bases agree with TRBD1. Germline V gene sequence: CDR1 SGHTA, CDR2 FQGNSA. The CDR3 runs 18 residues. With V trimmed by 5 bases and J by 2 bases, 11 bases remained unmatched. CDR3 DNA: TGTGCCAGCAGCCCCGGGACAGGGGGTCCCAGCCCCTACAATGAGCAGTTCTTC. This gives the protein CASSPGTGGPSPYNEQFF.